The source of this T cell receptor beta chain is a study of control samples from healthy donors and cancer patients. Produced via immunoSEQ multiplex PCR; TCRdb's table is partial and in-frame only. The sample yields about 160,000 clones, about 94% seen once. CDR3 length: 14 residues. Germline values: CDR1 MNHEY, CDR2 SVGAGI. V was cut by 4 bases and J by 4 bases, with 14 bases left in between. This clone was found once. The sample comprised blood. This sequence was found in a woman in her forties in good health. The chain carries TRBV6-5 and TRBJ2-7; D is perhaps TRBD2 (5 bases). The CDR3 DNA reads TGTGCCAGCAGTTCGCCCGGACTCGTATACGAGCAGTACTTC. Protein product: CASSSPGLVYEQYF.